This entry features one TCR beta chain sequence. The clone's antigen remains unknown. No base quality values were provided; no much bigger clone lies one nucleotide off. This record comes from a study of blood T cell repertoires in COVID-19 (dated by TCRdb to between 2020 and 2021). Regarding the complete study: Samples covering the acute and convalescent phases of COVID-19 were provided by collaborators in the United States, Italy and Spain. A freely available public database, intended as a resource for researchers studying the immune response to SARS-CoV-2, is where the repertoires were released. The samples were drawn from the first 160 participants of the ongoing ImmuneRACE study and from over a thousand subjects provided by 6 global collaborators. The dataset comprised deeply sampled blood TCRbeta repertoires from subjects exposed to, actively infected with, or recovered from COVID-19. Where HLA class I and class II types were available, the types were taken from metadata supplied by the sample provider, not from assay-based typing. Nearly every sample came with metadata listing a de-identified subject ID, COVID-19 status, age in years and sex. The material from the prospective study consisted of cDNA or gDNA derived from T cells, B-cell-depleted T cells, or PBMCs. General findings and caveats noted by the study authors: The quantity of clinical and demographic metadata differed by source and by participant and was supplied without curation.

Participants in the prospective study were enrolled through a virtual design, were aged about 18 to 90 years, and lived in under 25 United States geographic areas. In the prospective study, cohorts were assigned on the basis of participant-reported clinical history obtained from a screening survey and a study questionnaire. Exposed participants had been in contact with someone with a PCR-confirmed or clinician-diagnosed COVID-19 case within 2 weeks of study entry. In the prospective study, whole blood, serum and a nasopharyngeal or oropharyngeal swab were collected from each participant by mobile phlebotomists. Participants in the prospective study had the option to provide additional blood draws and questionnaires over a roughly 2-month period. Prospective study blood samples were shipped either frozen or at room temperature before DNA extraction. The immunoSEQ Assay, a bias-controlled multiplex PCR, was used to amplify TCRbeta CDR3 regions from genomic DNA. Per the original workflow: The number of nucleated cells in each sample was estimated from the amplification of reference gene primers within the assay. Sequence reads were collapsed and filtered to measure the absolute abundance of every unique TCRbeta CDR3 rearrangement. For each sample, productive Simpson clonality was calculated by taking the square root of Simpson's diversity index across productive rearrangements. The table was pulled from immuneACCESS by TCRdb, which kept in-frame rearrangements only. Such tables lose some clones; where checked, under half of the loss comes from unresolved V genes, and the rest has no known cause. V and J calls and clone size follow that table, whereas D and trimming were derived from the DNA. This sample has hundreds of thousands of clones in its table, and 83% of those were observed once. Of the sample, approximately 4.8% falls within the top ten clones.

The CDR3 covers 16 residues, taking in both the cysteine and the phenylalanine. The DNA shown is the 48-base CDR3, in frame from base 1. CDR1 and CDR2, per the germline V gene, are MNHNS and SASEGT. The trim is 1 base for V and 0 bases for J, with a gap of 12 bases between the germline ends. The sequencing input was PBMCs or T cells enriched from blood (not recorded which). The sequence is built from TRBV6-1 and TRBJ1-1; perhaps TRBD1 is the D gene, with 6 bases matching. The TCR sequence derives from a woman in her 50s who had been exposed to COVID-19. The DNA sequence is TGTGCCAGCAGTGAAGGGGGGGGGCTCTTGAACACTGAAGCTTTCTTT. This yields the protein CASSEGGGLLNTEAFF.